This entry features one T cell receptor (beta chain) sequence. The protocol was immunoSEQ multiplex PCR, while the TCRdb copy is restricted to in-frame clones and leaves out a portion. This sample has about 88,000 clones, with more than 70% found just once. This record comes from a study of blood T cell repertoires in COVID-19. Germline V gene lookup returns CDR1 DFQATT and CDR2 SNEGSKA (reference sequence). CDR3 length equals 11 residues. This sequence originates from a woman of 80 years or more with acute or convalescent COVID-19. Sequenced: peripheral blood. The chain employs TRBV20-1 and TRBJ2-4, with a possible D match to TRBD1 (5 bases). In DNA form, the CDR3 reads TGCTCCGGAAAGGGGCAAAACATTCAGTACTTC. Protein product: CSGKGQNIQYF.